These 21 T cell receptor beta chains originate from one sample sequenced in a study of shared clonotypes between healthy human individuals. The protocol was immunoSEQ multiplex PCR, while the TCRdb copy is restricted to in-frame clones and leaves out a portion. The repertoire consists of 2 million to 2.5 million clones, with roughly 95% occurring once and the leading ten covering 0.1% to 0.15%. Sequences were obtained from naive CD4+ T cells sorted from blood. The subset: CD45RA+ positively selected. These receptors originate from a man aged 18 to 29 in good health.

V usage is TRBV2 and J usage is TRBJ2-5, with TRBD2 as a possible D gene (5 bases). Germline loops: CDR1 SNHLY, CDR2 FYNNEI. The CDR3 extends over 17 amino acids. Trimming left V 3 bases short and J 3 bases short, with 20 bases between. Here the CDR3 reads CASSDPDSAATKETQYF. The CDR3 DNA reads TGTGCCAGCAGTGACCCGGACTCCGCAGCGACAAAAGAGACCCAGTACTTC.

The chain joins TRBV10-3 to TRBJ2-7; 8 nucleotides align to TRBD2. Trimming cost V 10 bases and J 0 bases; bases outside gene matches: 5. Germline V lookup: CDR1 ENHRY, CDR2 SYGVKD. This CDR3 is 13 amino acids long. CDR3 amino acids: CATGGGSSYEQYF. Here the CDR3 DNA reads TGTGCCACCGGGGGGGGTAGCTCCTACGAGCAGTACTTC.

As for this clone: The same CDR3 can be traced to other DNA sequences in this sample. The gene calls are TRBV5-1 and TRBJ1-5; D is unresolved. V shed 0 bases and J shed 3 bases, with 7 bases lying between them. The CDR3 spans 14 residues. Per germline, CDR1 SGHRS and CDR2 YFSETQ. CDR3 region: CASSLEGPNQPQHF. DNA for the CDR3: TGCGCCAGCAGCTTGGAGGGCCCCAATCAGCCCCAGCATTTT.

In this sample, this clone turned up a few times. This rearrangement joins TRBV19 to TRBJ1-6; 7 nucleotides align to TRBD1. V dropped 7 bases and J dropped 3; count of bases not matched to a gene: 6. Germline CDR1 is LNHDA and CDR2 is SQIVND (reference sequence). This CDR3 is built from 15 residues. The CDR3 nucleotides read TGTGCCAGTATCCCGACAGGGAACTATAATTCACCCCTCCACTTT. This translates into CASIPTGNYNSPLHF.

The CDR3 sequence is CASSRTSGQINTEAFF. The DNA of the CDR3 is TGCGCCAGCAGCCGCACATCGGGACAGATTAACACTGAAGCTTTCTTT. The rearrangement links TRBV5-1 to TRBJ1-1; 7 nucleotides align to TRBD1. Trimming cost V 4 bases and J 2 bases; bases outside gene matches: 11. CDR3 length: 16 residues. Per germline, CDR1 SGHRS and CDR2 YFSETQ.

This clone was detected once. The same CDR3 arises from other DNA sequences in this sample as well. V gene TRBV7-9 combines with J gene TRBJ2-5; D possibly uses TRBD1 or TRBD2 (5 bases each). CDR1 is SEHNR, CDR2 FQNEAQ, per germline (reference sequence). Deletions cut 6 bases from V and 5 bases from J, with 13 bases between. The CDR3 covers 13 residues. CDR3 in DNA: TGTGCCAGCAGTCGGGGCCAAGGGGAGACCCAGTACTTC. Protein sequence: CASSRGQGETQYF.

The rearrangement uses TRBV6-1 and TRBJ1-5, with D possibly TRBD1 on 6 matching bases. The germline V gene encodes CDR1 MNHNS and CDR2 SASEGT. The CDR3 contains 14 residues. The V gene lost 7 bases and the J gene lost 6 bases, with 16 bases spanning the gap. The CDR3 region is CASIVQGFGQPQHF. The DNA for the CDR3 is TGTGCCAGCATCGTACAGGGCTTTGGTCAGCCCCAGCATTTT.

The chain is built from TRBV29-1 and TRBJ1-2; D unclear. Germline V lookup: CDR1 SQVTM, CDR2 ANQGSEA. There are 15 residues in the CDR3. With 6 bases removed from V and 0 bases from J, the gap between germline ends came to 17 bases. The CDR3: CSVSNLQATNYGYTF. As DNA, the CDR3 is TGCAGCGTCTCGAATTTGCAGGCGACTAACTATGGCTACACCTTC.

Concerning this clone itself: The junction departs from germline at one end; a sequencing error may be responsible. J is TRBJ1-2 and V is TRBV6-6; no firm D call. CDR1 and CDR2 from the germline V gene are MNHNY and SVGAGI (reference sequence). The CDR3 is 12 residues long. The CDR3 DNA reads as TGTGCCAGCAGTTACGGGAGTGGGTTGTCTTTCTTC. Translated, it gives CASSYGSGLSFF.

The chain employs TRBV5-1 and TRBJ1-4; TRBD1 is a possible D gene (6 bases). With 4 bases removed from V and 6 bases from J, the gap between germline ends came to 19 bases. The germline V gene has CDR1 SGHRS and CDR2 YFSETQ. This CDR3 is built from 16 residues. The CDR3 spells CASSPGQLADYEKLFF. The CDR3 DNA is TGCGCCAGCAGCCCCGGACAGCTAGCCGACTATGAAAAACTGTTTTTT.

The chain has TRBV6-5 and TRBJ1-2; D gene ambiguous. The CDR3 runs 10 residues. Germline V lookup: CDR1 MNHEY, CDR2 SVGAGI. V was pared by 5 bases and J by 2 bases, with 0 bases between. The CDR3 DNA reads TGTGCCAGCAGTAACTATGGCTACACCTTC. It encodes CASSNYGYTF.

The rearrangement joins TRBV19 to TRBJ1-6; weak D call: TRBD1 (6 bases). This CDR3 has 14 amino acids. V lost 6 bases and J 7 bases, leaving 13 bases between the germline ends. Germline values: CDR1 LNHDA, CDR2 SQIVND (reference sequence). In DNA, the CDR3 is TGTGCCAGTAGCTACAGGGAAGAAAATTCACCCCTCCACTTT. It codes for CASSYREENSPLHF. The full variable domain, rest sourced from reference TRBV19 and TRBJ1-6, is DGGITQSPKYLFRKEGQNVTLSCEQNLNHDAMYWYRQDPGQGLRLIYYSQIVNDFQKGDIAEGYSVSREKKESFPLTVTSAQKNPTAFYLCASSYREENSPLHFGNGTRLTVT.

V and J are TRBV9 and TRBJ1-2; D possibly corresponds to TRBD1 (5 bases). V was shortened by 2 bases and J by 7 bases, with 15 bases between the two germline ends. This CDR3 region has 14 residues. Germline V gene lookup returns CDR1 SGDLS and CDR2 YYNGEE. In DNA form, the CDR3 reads TGTGCCAGCAGCGTTCACAGGCCCCTTTCTGGCTACACCTTC. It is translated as CASSVHRPLSGYTF. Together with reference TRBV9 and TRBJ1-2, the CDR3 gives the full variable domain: DSGVTQTPKHLITATGQRVTLRCSPRSGDLSVYWYQQSLDQGLQFLIQYYNGEERAKGNILERFSAQQFPDLHSELNLSSLELGDSALYFCASSVHRPLSGYTFGSGTRLTVV.

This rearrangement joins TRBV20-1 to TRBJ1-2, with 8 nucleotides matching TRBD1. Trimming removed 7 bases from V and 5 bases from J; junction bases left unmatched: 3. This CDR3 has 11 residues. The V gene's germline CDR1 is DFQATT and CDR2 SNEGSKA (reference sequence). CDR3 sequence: CSVTGVYGYTF. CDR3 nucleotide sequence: TGCAGTGTGACAGGGGTGTATGGCTACACCTTC.

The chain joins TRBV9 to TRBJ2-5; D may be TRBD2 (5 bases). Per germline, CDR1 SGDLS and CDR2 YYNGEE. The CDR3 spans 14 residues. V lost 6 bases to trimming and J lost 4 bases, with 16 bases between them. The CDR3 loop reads CASTLGAGGETQYF. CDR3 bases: TGTGCCAGCACCCTTGGTGCGGGTGGAGAGACCCAGTACTTC.

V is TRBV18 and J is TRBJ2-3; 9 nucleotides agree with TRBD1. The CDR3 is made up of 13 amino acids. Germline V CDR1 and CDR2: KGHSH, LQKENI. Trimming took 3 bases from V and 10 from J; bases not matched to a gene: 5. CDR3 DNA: TGTGCCAGCTCACCTCAACAGGGGGCCTCGCAGTATTTT. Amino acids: CASSPQQGASQYF.

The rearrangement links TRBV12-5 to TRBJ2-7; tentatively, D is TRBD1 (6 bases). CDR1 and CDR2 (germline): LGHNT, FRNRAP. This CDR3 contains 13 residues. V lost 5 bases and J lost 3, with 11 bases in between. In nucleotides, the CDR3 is TGTGCTAGTGGTCTAGACAGGTTCTACGAGCAGTACTTC. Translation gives CASGLDRFYEQYF.

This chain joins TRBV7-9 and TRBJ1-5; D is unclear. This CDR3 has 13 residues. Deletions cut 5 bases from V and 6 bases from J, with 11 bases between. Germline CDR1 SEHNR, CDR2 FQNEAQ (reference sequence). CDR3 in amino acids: CASSGAEFQPQHF. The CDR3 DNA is TGTGCCAGCAGCGGAGCAGAGTTTCAGCCCCAGCATTTT.

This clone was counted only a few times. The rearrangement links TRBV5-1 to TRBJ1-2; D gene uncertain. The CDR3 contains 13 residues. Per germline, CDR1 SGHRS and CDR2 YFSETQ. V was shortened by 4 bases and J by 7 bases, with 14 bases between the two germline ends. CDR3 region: CASSVGSGGGYTF. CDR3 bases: TGCGCCAGCAGCGTCGGATCTGGCGGTGGCTACACCTTC.

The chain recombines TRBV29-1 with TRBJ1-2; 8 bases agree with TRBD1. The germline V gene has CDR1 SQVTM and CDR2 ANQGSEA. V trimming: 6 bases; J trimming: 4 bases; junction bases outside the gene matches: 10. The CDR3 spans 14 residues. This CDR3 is CSVDLGRGPYGYTF. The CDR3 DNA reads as TGCAGCGTGGATTTGGGCAGGGGGCCCTATGGCTACACCTTC.

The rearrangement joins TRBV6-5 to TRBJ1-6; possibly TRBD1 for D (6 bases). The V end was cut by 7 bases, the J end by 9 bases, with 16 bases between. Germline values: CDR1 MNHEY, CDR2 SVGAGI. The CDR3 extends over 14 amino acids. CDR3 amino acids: CASNLEGGGSPLHF. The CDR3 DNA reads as TGTGCCAGCAACCTAGAGGGGGGTGGTTCACCCCTCCACTTT.